The sequence of this TCR beta chain was determined in a study of cytomegalovirus exposure and HLA in healthy donors. CDR1 is SGHRS and CDR2 is YFSETQ in the germline V gene. V dropped 4 bases and J dropped 8; count of bases not matched to a gene: 6. The CDR3 is made up of 15 amino acids. Healthy bone marrow donors made up the cohort. A multiplex PCR was run with 60 Vbeta primers and 13 Jbeta primers. TCRdb keeps only in-frame clones here, not all; method: immunoSEQ multiplex PCR. This sample has around 99,000 clones, with less than 70% found just once. This clone was seen only once. The sequence was obtained from a woman in her 70s in good health and CMV-seropositive. The sequenced sample consisted of PBMCs. The rearrangement joins TRBV5-1 to TRBJ1-4, with 12 bases lining up with TRBD1. The CDR3 bases are TGCGCCAGCAGCGGAGGGACAGGGGGCGAAGAAAAACTGTTTTTT. Its protein is CASSGGTGGEEKLFF. The variable domain in full, completed from reference TRBV5-1 and TRBJ1-4, reads KAGVTQTPRYLIKTRGQQVTLSCSPISGHRSVSWYQQTPGQGLQFLFEYFSETQRNKGNFPGRFSGRQFSNSRSEMNVSTLELGDSALYLCASSGGTGGEEKLFFGSGTQLSVL.